The source of this T cell receptor (beta chain) is a study of blood T cell repertoires in COVID-19. Study summary: The samples span acute and convalescent COVID-19 from the United States, Italy and Spain. The analysed material was cDNA or gDNA that came from T cells, B-cell-depleted T cells, or PBMCs.

Authors' processing steps: Amplifying reference gene primers gave estimates of nucleated cell counts. Clones were sequenced by immunoSEQ multiplex PCR, and TCRdb holds only the in-frame ones, with some missing. The DNA was the basis for D and trimming; V, J and clone size are from that table. The repertoire has around 200,000 clones, about 89% of them found once; the top ten carry 6.7%. Germline V gene lookup returns CDR1 MNHEY and CDR2 SMNVEV (reference sequence). The germline V and J ends were trimmed by 6 bases and 7 bases, with 22 bases remaining between them. The length of the CDR3 is 15 residues.

The sequenced sample was peripheral blood. This TCR derives from a middle-aged man with acute or convalescent COVID-19. The rearrangement uses TRBV27 and TRBJ2-7; D perhaps matches TRBD1 (5 bases). The CDR3 region is CASSFLGQGSREQYF. The CDR3 bases are TGTGCCAGCAGCTTCCTCGGGCAGGGATCTCGGGAGCAGTACTTC.